Described below is a single T cell receptor (beta chain) sequence and its context. The antigen this receptor binds is unknown. Per-base qualities were not stored, and no clone one base away is much larger. This sample is drawn from a study of regulatory T cells in long-lasting Graves disease (dated by TCRdb to the early 2020s). Regarding the research as a whole: Patients with newly diagnosed Graves' disease had been on antithyroid drugs for under 3 months. Persistent Graves' disease patients were compared with newly diagnosed Graves' disease patients by peripheral blood TCR sequencing and RNA sequencing. The study took place in China and was registered as a clinical trial. A total of around 35 samples underwent TCR sequencing, from about 13 patients with persistent Graves' disease and roughly 20 patients with newly diagnosed Graves' disease. Results the study describes overall, beyond this receptor: The authors acknowledged the small sample size as a limitation that may reduce accuracy. Compared with newly diagnosed patients, patients with persistent Graves' disease had lower TCR Shannon entropy and fewer highly expanded clones, which suggests clonal expansion. Sequencing and analysis were restricted to the TCR beta chain. TRBV28, TRBJ1-2 and TRBJ2-5 were preferentially used in persistent disease, while TRBV20-1 and TRBJ2-1 were favored in newly diagnosed disease. Because the primary lesion, thyroid tissue, could not be accessed, the study looked at peripheral blood alone. More public clonotypes were shared among persistent patients (under 3,000) than among newly diagnosed patients (966).

The intended sense of this specimen's time point label: newly diagnosed GD, antithyroid drugs for less than 3 months. For both TCR sequencing and RNA sequencing, RNA was extracted from PBMCs using TRIzol. The diagnosis of Graves' disease followed American Thyroid Association guidelines. Recruitment of patients was carried out at an endocrinology department in Xi'an, China. Each patient gave 7.5 to 10 milliliters of peripheral blood, collected in an EDTA anticoagulant tube. PBMCs were isolated by Ficoll Paque Plus density gradient separation without further T cell sorting. An Agilent 2100 Bioanalyzer and agarose gel were used to check RNA quality, and a NanoDrop 2000 was used to measure RNA concentration. From the germline V gene (reference sequence), CDR1 is DFQATT and CDR2 is SNEGSKA. A distance of 17 bases separates the germline ends of V and J, which lose 0 bases and 5 bases respectively. The CDR3 runs 16 amino acids, cysteine and phenylalanine included. Only the CDR3 region is kept as DNA, spanning 48 bases read in frame from base 1.

The library came from multiplex PCR. The sequencing machine was an Illumina HiSeq 4000. To build TCR beta libraries, CDR3 regions were amplified by Arm-PCR using iRepertoire HTBI primers. Before sequencing, the PCR products underwent gel purification. The study's own analysis went as follows. Gene usage analysis of CDR3 amino acid clonotypes used the roughly 62 TRBV and 14 to 15 TRBJ segments found across samples. COPE and FqMerger were used to merge filtered high-quality paired reads into contigs. Contigs were aligned with BLAST to IMGT TRBV, TRBD and TRBJ reference genes, and CDR3 was defined per IMGT. Any clonotype with a frequency above 0.1% was counted as a highly expanded clone. Repertoire diversity was measured by Shannon entropy, and V-J evenness by the Gini coefficient. Clonotypes shared by more than one individual were considered public. Using fastp trimming at Q25 and MiXCR clonotype assembly, TCRdb reanalyzed the public sequencing data and kept in-frame beta chains. Identical CDR3 protein sequences are pooled into one entry, listed with their most common genes and DNA. None of the V and J calls come from the authors' own analysis; TCRdb made them. Here the sample has over 500,000 distinct CDR3 sequences; approximately 15% occur a single time. The ten most abundant clones make up 18% of the sample.

This sample was shared with a second study, whose subject was T cells in Graves' hyperthyroidism and ophthalmopathy. Per the second study: A patient counted as having stable Graves' hyperthyroidism if no progression to ophthalmopathy occurred over 18 months of follow-up. The hyperthyroidism patients were between 18 and 65 years old and newly diagnosed, with a disease duration of less than 2 months. Patients with uncontrolled infections, other autoimmune diseases, pregnancy or lactation were excluded. Clinical symptoms, serum thyroxine and TRAb, thyroid ultrasound, and orbital computed tomography formed the basis for the diagnoses. The TCR CDR3 was subjected to a first round of RT-PCR using the HTBI primer set and the Qiagen OneStep RT-PCR kit. Blood samples also contained most of the expanded thyroid clonotypes (frequency above 0.001), which suggests that blood repertoires may reflect thyroid immune responses. Ophthalmopathy was separated from stable hyperthyroidism by a 13 V-J signature model, with around 90% sensitivity and approximately 81% specificity obtained in cross-validation and 80%/75% obtained in testing. In validation, the model predicted progression to ophthalmopathy with roughly 66% sensitivity and approximately 78% specificity, a median of approximately 6.5 months before onset. To identify distinguishing TCR V-J signatures, a discovery cohort of around 100 patients was used, comprising 40 to 45 with Graves' ophthalmopathy and some 57 with stable Graves' hyperthyroidism. Whether ophthalmopathy could be predicted prospectively was tested in an independent validation cohort made up of 18 to 20 hyperthyroidism patients plus 17 patients who later progressed to ophthalmopathy. For training and testing, the 80 to 100 patients in the discovery cohort were randomly divided in a 7:3 ratio. In addition, the study compared T-cell repertoires in thyroid tissue and in blood from over 5 Graves' hyperthyroidism patients. Once sampling was done, hyperthyroidism patients were given methimazole at a starting dose of 30 mg daily, whereas ophthalmopathy patients were given high-dose intravenous methylprednisolone. The libraries were constructed in a second round of multiplex PCR and then size-selected and purified. Paired-end sequencing of the libraries was performed with 100 bp reads on an Illumina HiSeq2000. Raw data were processed with SOAPnuke, discarding reads with adapters, uncalled bases, mean Phred below 15, or no exact constant-primer or identifier match. High-quality paired reads were merged using COPE v1.2.5, and each unique nucleotide sequence was defined as a clonotype. Clonotypes were aligned to IMGT TRBV, TRBD and TRBJ reference segments using MiTCR v1.1. Only V-J combinations with frequency above 0.0001, covering about 99% of repertoires, were analysed. A TCS score was defined as the ratio of F50 (clonal expansion) to E x V (chaos), with BLOSUM62-based TCRdist applied between CDR3 peptides within each V-J. Welch's t-statistics and random forest reduced roughly 530 V-J features to 10 to 15, which were used in a naive Bayes classifier (R e1071). Sample size was not statistically predetermined, and investigators were not blinded to group allocation. According to the paper, TCR Vbeta CDR3 sequencing was carried out on 135 peripheral blood samples, which came from approximately 41 ophthalmopathy, some 73 hyperthyroidism and 17 progressor patients.

Rearrangement joined TRBV20-1 to TRBJ1-3; a weak D assignment points to TRBD1 (5 bases agree). Material: peripheral blood mononuclear cells (PBMCs), obtained at new diagnosis, from a patient treated with antithyroid drugs. The sequence was collected from a woman aged 25 to 39 with Graves disease. Donor details come from another sample of the same person, matched by shared clones. In nucleotides, the sequence is TGCAGTGCTAGAGACCCGTCGGAACAGGCGAGAAACACCATATATTTT. It is translated as CSARDPSEQARNTIYF.